The 18 T cell receptor beta chains in this list originate from one sample, sequenced in a study of T cells in Graves' hyperthyroidism and ophthalmopathy. TCR beta CDR3 region amplification was performed from RNA transcripts. A first-round RT-PCR of the TCR CDR3 used the HTBI primer set. From the multiplex PCR reads, TCRdb called clonotypes with MiXCR, one entry per CDR3 protein. The table includes 500,000 to 650,000 distinct CDR3 sequences, about 14% detected once. The sample taken for sequencing was blood. These receptors all stem from a woman aged 40 to 50 with Graves' hyperthyroidism.

CDR3 sequence reads: CASRGPLRDTEAFF. The CDR3 DNA reads as TGCGCCAGCAGGGGCCCACTTAGGGACACTGAAGCTTTCTTT. J is TRBJ1-1 and V is TRBV4-1; no clear D. CDR3 length equals 14 residues. Germline assignment: CDR1 MGHRA and CDR2 YSYEKL. V was shortened by 6 bases and J by 3 bases, with 14 bases between the two germline ends.

Only a few counts were recorded for this clonotype. The rearrangement joins TRBV12-3 or TRBV12-4 to TRBJ2-3; 11 bases fit TRBD2. V dropped 7 bases and J dropped 5; count of bases not matched to a gene: 8. The length of the CDR3 is 15 residues. The CDR3 DNA reads TGTGCCAGCAATCCGATAGCGGGAGGGGTAGATACGCAGTATTTT. It specifies CASNPIAGGVDTQYF.

This clonotype was seen ten or more times. This rearrangement joins TRBV30 to TRBJ2-7; the D gene is possibly TRBD1 (5 bases). The germline V and J ends were trimmed by 2 bases and 6 bases, with 14 bases remaining between them. Germline V gives CDR1 GTSNPN, CDR2 SVGIG (reference sequence). This CDR3 region has 13 residues. As DNA, the CDR3 is TGTGCCTGGAGTCGCGACCAGGGTGCCGAGCAGTACTTC. Translation: CAWSRDQGAEQYF.

This clonotype was found many times. The chain employs TRBV10-3 and TRBJ2-1, with a weak D call TRBD1 (6 bases). Trimming stripped 0 bases from V and 8 bases from J, with 17 bases between. Germline CDR1 reads ENHRY; CDR2 reads SYGVKD. This CDR3 contains 16 residues. The CDR3 DNA follows: TGTGCCATCAGTGAGTCAAGAACGGGACACCGCGATGAGCAGTTCTTC. Its protein product is CAISESRTGHRDEQFF.

Concerning this clonotype itself: A much larger clone is a single base away; this may be a read error. V gene TRBV7-9 combines with J gene TRBJ2-1, with 8 nucleotides matching TRBD2. There are 17 residues in the CDR3. Germline CDR1 SEHNR, CDR2 FQNEAQ (reference sequence). The CDR3 nucleotides are TGTGCCAGCAGCCGGGGGAGCGGGGGAACCTCCTACAATGAGCAGCTCTTC. Translating gives CASSRGSGGTSYNEQLF.

This clonotype was detected many times. The chain combines TRBV20-1 with TRBJ2-7; 10 bases match TRBD1. V lost 0 bases, J lost 7 bases, and 12 bases stayed unmatched. CDR1 is DFQATT and CDR2 is SNEGSKA in the germline V gene (reference sequence). CDR3 length equals 16 residues. The CDR3 DNA follows: TGCAGTGCTAGAGATGGGTATAGGACAGGGGGAGAGGAGCAGTACTTC. This codes for CSARDGYRTGGEEQYF.

Ten or more counts support this clonotype. V and J are TRBV20-1 and TRBJ1-1; D is uncertain. V was clipped by 4 bases and J by 5 bases, with 8 bases between them. The CDR3 loop spans 11 amino acids. In germline, CDR1 is DFQATT, CDR2 SNEGSKA (reference sequence). The CDR3, as DNA: TGCAGTGCTAAAGACCTAACTGAAGCTTTCTTT. Its protein product is CSAKDLTEAFF.

By share of the sample, this clonotype is medium-sized. The chain has TRBV20-1 and TRBJ1-1, with unresolved D. CDR3 length: 14 residues. The germline gives CDR1 DFQATT, CDR2 SNEGSKA (reference sequence). The V and J ends lost 0 bases and 6 bases respectively, with 14 bases between them. In DNA form, the CDR3 reads TGCAGTGCTAGAGATTTAGGTGTGGGAGCTGAAGCTTTCTTT. This translates into CSARDLGVGAEAFF.

Many counts were recorded for this clonotype. The chain uses TRBV6-1 and TRBJ2-5; 9 bases are shared with TRBD2. The CDR3 is made up of 16 amino acids. The germline gives CDR1 MNHNS, CDR2 SASEGT. The V gene end was trimmed by 5 bases and the J gene end by 5 bases; junction bases not matched to a gene: 12. CDR3 coding DNA: TGTGCCAGCAGTTACCCCTGGTCGAGCGGGAGGGAGACCCAGTACTTC. Translated: CASSYPWSSGRETQYF.

The chain is built from TRBV9 and TRBJ2-1, with 10 positions matching TRBD2. V gave up 4 bases and J gave up 7 bases; unmatched junction bases: 11. The CDR3 loop spans 16 amino acids. Germline CDR1 is SGDLS and CDR2 is YYNGEE. The DNA of the CDR3 is TGTGCCAGCAGCCTGCCCCCAGCGGGAGGGCCGAATGAGCAGTTCTTC. Translating it yields CASSLPPAGGPNEQFF.

There are a few counts of this clonotype. The chain links TRBV29-1 to TRBJ1-2; 7 nucleotides match TRBD1. The CDR3 is 12 residues long. Germline V gives CDR1 SQVTM, CDR2 ANQGSEA. V lost 2 bases and J lost 8; bases outside the gene matches: 5. The CDR3 DNA reads as TGCAGCGTTGAAAAGGGGGCGAAAGGCTACACCTTC. Protein sequence: CSVEKGAKGYTF.

This clonotype came up many times. The chain couples TRBV12-3 or TRBV12-4 to TRBJ1-5; TRBD1 is a possible D gene (5 bases). This CDR3 comprises 16 residues. V lost 2 bases and J 2 bases, leaving 13 bases between the germline ends. In nucleotides, the CDR3 is TGTGCCAGCAGTTTAAGCATGGGGCGTGGCAATCAGCCCCAGCATTTT. Translating gives CASSLSMGRGNQPQHF.

Many counts were recorded for this clonotype. This chain joins TRBV5-1 and TRBJ2-7; D is perhaps TRBD2 (5 bases). Germline V gene lookup returns CDR1 SGHRS and CDR2 YFSETQ. Trimming removed 0 bases from V and 6 bases from J, with 16 bases in between. The CDR3 runs 15 residues. The CDR3 DNA is TGCGCCAGCAGCTTGGGGCTAACCGAGGGTCTCGAGCAGTACTTC. Protein sequence: CASSLGLTEGLEQYF.

This clonotype was counted ten times or more. This chain connects TRBV2 to TRBJ1-5; D unclear. V lost 7 bases to trimming and J lost 3 bases, with 10 bases between them. This CDR3 comprises 13 residues. Germline CDR1 is SNHLY and CDR2 is FYNNEI. The CDR3 nucleotides read TGTGCCAGCACCCCAGAACTCAATCAGCCCCAGCATTTT. Its protein is CASTPELNQPQHF.

The chain couples TRBV19 to TRBJ2-3; TRBD2 agrees at 8 bases. The germline gives CDR1 LNHDA, CDR2 SQIVND (reference sequence). This CDR3 region has 15 residues. The V segment lost 3 bases and the J segment 3 bases; nucleotides outside the gene matches: 5. DNA of the CDR3: TGTGCCAGTAGTATGGCGGGAGGCTGGACAGATACGCAGTATTTT. It encodes CASSMAGGWTDTQYF.

The chain couples TRBV14 to TRBJ2-1; D gene uncertain. Germline assignment: CDR1 SGHDN and CDR2 FVKESK. CDR3 size: 15 residues. Trimming took off 0 bases at V and 1 base at J, with 7 bases between the two ends. CDR3 amino acids: CASSQDSTSYNEQFF. DNA of the CDR3: TGTGCCAGCAGCCAAGATAGCACGTCCTACAATGAGCAGTTCTTC.

On this clonotype itself: A much larger clonotype is one base distant, so this may be a read error. The CDR3 region is CASNLRQIDRGPAEAFF. The CDR3 DNA follows: TGCGCCAGCAACCTCCGGCAGATTGACAGGGGGCCGGCTGAAGCTTTCTTT. V usage is TRBV4-1 and J usage is TRBJ1-1; 10 positions match TRBD1. CDR3 length: 17 residues. The junction had 17 bases not matched to a gene; V was cut back by 7 bases and J by 6 bases. The germline CDR1 and CDR2 sequences are MGHRA and YSYEKL.

This clonotype has ten or more counts. CDR3 sequence: CASSLTLAGGSEQFF. The CDR3 bases are TGTGCCAGCAGCTTAACGCTAGCGGGAGGCAGTGAGCAGTTCTTC. The V and J genes are TRBV7-3 and TRBJ2-1, with 11 bases aligning to TRBD2. Germline CDR1 is SGHTA and CDR2 is FQGTGA. Trimming removed 0 bases from V and 9 bases from J; junction bases left unmatched: 4. This CDR3 is built from 15 residues.